These 28 T cell receptor beta chains share one sample of origin, sequenced in a study of shared clonotypes between healthy human individuals. CD45RO-negative, CCR7-selected cells formed the naive CD8 fraction, which excluded terminally differentiated effector memory CD45RA+ cells. Produced via immunoSEQ multiplex PCR; TCRdb's table is partial and in-frame only. The sample carries some 2 million clones, 85% to 95% recorded once. Input material: naive CD8+ T cells sorted from blood. These receptors all stem from a young man in good health.

Comment on this clone: Other DNA sequences from this sample encode an identical CDR3 as well. V is TRBV6-6 and J is TRBJ1-5; D perhaps matches TRBD1 (5 bases). The CDR3 sequence is 14 residues long. The ends were cut back, 4 bases at V and 5 bases at J, with 12 bases in the middle. CDR1 and CDR2 (germline): MNHNY, SVGAGI (reference sequence). The CDR3 sequence: CASSSGQGDQPQHF. CDR3 bases: TGTGCCAGCAGTTCAGGGCAGGGAGATCAGCCCCAGCATTTT.

V usage is TRBV30 and J usage is TRBJ2-7, with 8 bases matching TRBD1. Germline lookup yields CDR1 GTSNPN and CDR2 SVGIG (reference sequence). V gave up 2 bases and J gave up 2 bases; unmatched junction bases: 2. This CDR3 has 13 amino acids. CDR3 DNA: TGTGCCTGGAGTTCGGGACAGGCCTACGAGCAGTACTTC. Translating it yields CAWSSGQAYEQYF.

This chain uses TRBV5-1 with TRBJ2-3, with D maybe TRBD2 (6 bases). Germline CDR1 is SGHRS and CDR2 is YFSETQ. Trimming removed 4 bases from V and 0 bases from J, with 18 bases in between. The CDR3 covers 17 residues. CDR3 DNA: TGCGCCAGCAGCCTGGATTTTAGCGGTGCTAGCACAGATACGCAGTATTTT. Its protein product is CASSLDFSGASTDTQYF.

This clone was detected once. The rearrangement links TRBV20-1 to TRBJ1-1; 7 nucleotides align to TRBD1. The CDR3 has 11 residues. The germline CDR1 and CDR2 sequences are DFQATT and SNEGSKA (reference sequence). The J segment lost 6 bases and the V segment lost 5 bases, leaving 3 bases of the junction unmatched. CDR3 protein: CSAPQGPEAFF. The CDR3 nucleotides are TGCAGTGCTCCACAGGGGCCTGAAGCTTTCTTT.

The chain uses TRBV7-8 and TRBJ2-1; D gene uncertain. The CDR3 has 12 residues. Germline V gives CDR1 SGHVS, CDR2 FQNEAQ. With 1 base removed from V and 10 bases from J, the gap between germline ends came to 8 bases. Written as DNA, the CDR3 is TGTGCCAGCAGCTTAGACGGCAGGGAGCAGTTCTTC. This gives the protein CASSLDGREQFF.

The chain has TRBV10-3 and TRBJ2-7; TRBD2 might be the D (7 bases). Trimming removed 0 bases from V and 6 bases from J, with 12 bases in between. CDR1 is ENHRY and CDR2 is SYGVKD in the germline V gene. This CDR3 is built from 14 residues. The CDR3 DNA sequence: TGTGCCATCAGTGAGTCGTTGGGGGGGCCCGAGCAGTACTTC. It specifies CAISESLGGPEQYF.

Here the CDR3 DNA reads TGTGCCAGCAGCCGCCGGACGGGGGGCACAGATACGCAGTATTTT. Translating gives CASSRRTGGTDTQYF. The chain links TRBV9 to TRBJ2-3; D is perhaps TRBD2 (6 bases). Germline V gene sequence: CDR1 SGDLS, CDR2 YYNGEE. This CDR3 spans 15 amino acids. V was cut by 4 bases and J by 1 base, with 13 bases left in between.

CDR3 loop: CASSSAGYGALYEQYF. For the CDR3, the DNA is TGTGCCAGCAGCTCCGCGGGGTATGGGGCCTTATACGAGCAGTACTTC. This rearrangement joins TRBV7-9 to TRBJ2-7; maybe TRBD2 (6 bases). Per the germline V gene, CDR1 is SEHNR and CDR2 is FQNEAQ (reference sequence). Trimming shortened V by 4 bases and J by 4 bases, and 20 bases separated the two germline ends. This CDR3 comprises 16 residues.

J is TRBJ2-7 and V is TRBV19, with TRBD1 as a possible D gene (6 bases). CDR3 length: 16 residues. V was clipped by 0 bases and J by 2 bases, with 14 bases between them. Germline-derived CDR1 and CDR2 are LNHDA and SQIVND (reference sequence). CDR3: CASSIEGALLTYEQYF. The CDR3 DNA reads TGTGCCAGTAGTATAGAGGGGGCCTTGTTAACCTACGAGCAGTACTTC.

The rearrangement joins TRBV4-1 to TRBJ2-2; maybe TRBD2 (6 bases). The germline CDR1 and CDR2 sequences are MGHRA and YSYEKL. This CDR3 has 14 amino acids. V gave up 1 base and J gave up 7 bases, with 10 bases separating them. The CDR3 bases are TGCGCCAGCAGCCAAGCCGGGAGAAGCGGGGAGCTGTTTTTT. Translated, it gives CASSQAGRSGELFF.

The chain recombines TRBV2 with TRBJ2-7; D gene uncertain. There are 16 residues in the CDR3. CDR1 is SNHLY and CDR2 is FYNNEI in the germline V gene. The ends were cut back, 8 bases at V and 4 bases at J, with 24 bases in the middle. CDR3 nucleotide sequence: TGTGCCAGCGCGACTTTGGGATTGTGGGAACGGTACGAGCAGTACTTC. Amino acid sequence: CASATLGLWERYEQYF.

V usage is TRBV4-1 and J usage is TRBJ1-1; D possibly corresponds to TRBD1 (5 bases). The CDR3 is made up of 13 amino acids. The germline V gene has CDR1 MGHRA and CDR2 YSYEKL. The CDR3 sequence is CAAGEPLNTEAFF. In nucleotides, the CDR3 is TGCGCGGCGGGGGAGCCCCTGAACACTGAAGCTTTCTTT.

Remarks on this clone: The junction and the germline gene differ at one end; a read error may be behind it. The chain's CDR3 is CASSEEVLRLAGGAYNIRYF. The CDR3, as DNA: TGTGCCAGCAGTGAAGAAGTCCTCCGGCTAGCGGGGGGGGCGTACAACATTCGGTACTTC. This chain connects TRBV2 to TRBJ2-4; 12 bases fit TRBD2. The CDR3 spans 20 residues. Germline CDR1 SNHLY, CDR2 FYNNEI.

This chain links TRBV5-1 with TRBJ2-2; tentative D call: TRBD1 (5 bases). CDR1 is SGHRS and CDR2 is YFSETQ in the germline V gene. Trimming shortened V by 2 bases and J by 1 base, and 6 bases separated the two germline ends. The CDR3 spans 14 residues. The chain's CDR3 is CASSFDRNTGELFF. Written as DNA, the CDR3 is TGCGCCAGCAGCTTTGACAGGAACACCGGGGAGCTGTTTTTT.

The chain couples TRBV27 to TRBJ2-1; TRBD2 might be the D (5 bases). Trimming shortened V by 8 bases and J by 9 bases, and 11 bases separated the two germline ends. Germline-derived CDR1 and CDR2 are MNHEY and SMNVEV (reference sequence). The CDR3 consists of 11 residues. CDR3: CASWTGSEQFF. The CDR3 coding sequence is TGTGCCAGCTGGACGGGGTCTGAGCAGTTCTTC.

This rearrangement joins TRBV19 to TRBJ2-2; D perhaps matches TRBD2 (5 bases). CDR1 LNHDA and CDR2 SQIVND come from the germline V gene (reference sequence). Trimming pared 1 base from V and 11 bases from J, leaving 11 bases between. This CDR3 is 13 amino acids long. The CDR3 DNA follows: TGTGCCAGTAGTATAGCGGAGGCCTCCGAGCTGTTTTTT. This encodes CASSIAEASELFF.

The rearrangement uses TRBV6-1 and TRBJ2-7; weak D call: TRBD2 (6 bases). Germline loops: CDR1 MNHNS, CDR2 SASEGT. The CDR3 contains 13 residues. V was pared by 7 bases and J by 3 bases, with 13 bases between. CDR3: CASTIWRGYEQYF. CDR3 DNA: TGTGCCAGCACCATCTGGCGGGGCTACGAGCAGTACTTC.

This clone came up once. The chain is built from TRBV9 and TRBJ2-7; 7 bases align to TRBD2. Germline V CDR1 and CDR2: SGDLS, YYNGEE. This CDR3 spans 16 amino acids. The V segment lost 4 bases and the J segment 7 bases; nucleotides outside the gene matches: 17. The CDR3 spells CASSPAGTIFTWEQYF. CDR3 nucleotides: TGTGCCAGCAGCCCCGCCGGGACTATTTTTACATGGGAGCAGTACTTC.

This chain joins TRBV6-1 and TRBJ2-7, with TRBD1 matching over 11 bases. The V gene end was trimmed by 4 bases and the J gene end by 3 bases; junction bases not matched to a gene: 11. The germline V gene encodes CDR1 MNHNS and CDR2 SASEGT. The CDR3 extends over 17 amino acids. CDR3 nucleotide sequence: TGTGCCAGCAGTGCTTGGGACAGGGGGTTGGAAGGCTACGAGCAGTACTTC. Its protein is CASSAWDRGLEGYEQYF.

As DNA, the CDR3 is TGTGCCAGCAGTTTACAGGGAAGACCCCAGCATTTT. Its translation is CASSLQGRPQHF. This sequence joins TRBV6-6 and TRBJ1-5, with D possibly being TRBD1 (6 bases). The germline V gene has CDR1 MNHNY and CDR2 SVGAGI (reference sequence). V was clipped by 4 bases and J by 10 bases, with 11 bases between them. The CDR3 extends over 12 amino acids.

The V and J genes are TRBV30 and TRBJ1-2; D not resolved. Germline V gene sequence: CDR1 GTSNPN, CDR2 SVGIG (reference sequence). This CDR3 has 14 residues. V shed 4 bases and J shed 4 bases, with 16 bases lying between them. The CDR3 reads CAWIETPNLYGYTF. The CDR3 bases are TGTGCCTGGATAGAGACGCCAAATCTCTATGGCTACACCTTC.

The genes are TRBV5-1 and TRBJ1-2, with D perhaps matching TRBD1 (5 bases). CDR3 length equals 15 residues. CDR1 SGHRS and CDR2 YFSETQ come from the germline V gene. V lost 4 bases and J lost 6, with 19 bases in between. The CDR3 nucleotides are TGCGCCAGCAGCCTCCTTTTCGGAGGGGCGGATGGCTACACCTTC. It is translated as CASSLLFGGADGYTF.

V and J are TRBV7-6 and TRBJ2-1, with unresolved D. Germline loops: CDR1 SGHVS, CDR2 FNYEAQ. The CDR3 consists of 13 residues. V was trimmed by 6 bases and J by 3 bases, leaving 9 bases between them. The CDR3 loop reads CASSYLFYNEQFF. The CDR3 bases are TGTGCCAGCAGTTACCTCTTCTACAATGAGCAGTTCTTC.

The chain is built from TRBV30 and TRBJ2-1; D remains unclear. V was clipped by 5 bases and J by 4 bases, with 9 bases between them. Looked up from germline, CDR1 is GTSNPN and CDR2 is SVGIG (reference sequence). The CDR3 loop spans 12 amino acids. CDR3 DNA: TGTGCCTGGGGCCAGAGATACAATGAGCAGTTCTTC. Its translation is CAWGQRYNEQFF.

The rearrangement joins TRBV5-1 to TRBJ2-7; possibly TRBD2 for D (5 bases). The CDR3 loop spans 14 amino acids. Between the trimmed V and J ends, which lost 4 bases and 0 bases, there was a span of 11 bases. Germline V gene lookup returns CDR1 SGHRS and CDR2 YFSETQ. CDR3 in DNA: TGCGCCAGCAGCCCTGGAGGCAGCTCCTACGAGCAGTACTTC. The encoded protein is CASSPGGSSYEQYF.

The gene calls are TRBV7-9 and TRBJ2-5, with D unclear. Germline assignment: CDR1 SEHNR and CDR2 FQNEAQ (reference sequence). The CDR3 covers 13 residues. The germline V and J ends were trimmed by 1 base and 4 bases, with 7 bases remaining between them. The CDR3 sequence is CASSLGSSETQYF. Here the CDR3 DNA reads TGTGCCAGCAGCTTAGGCTCCTCAGAGACCCAGTACTTC.

CDR3 region: CASSAGVLEAFF. For the CDR3, the DNA is TGTGCCAGTAGTGCAGGGGTTCTTGAAGCTTTCTTT. This chain uses TRBV19 with TRBJ1-1; possibly TRBD1 for D (6 bases). This CDR3 has 12 amino acids. The germline V gene has CDR1 LNHDA and CDR2 SQIVND (reference sequence). The V end was cut by 5 bases, the J end by 7 bases, with 11 bases between.

The chain carries TRBV4-3 and TRBJ2-3; D is ambiguous. V was pared by 3 bases and J by 2 bases, with 9 bases between. The germline CDR1 and CDR2 sequences are LGHNA and YSLEER. This CDR3 has 14 amino acids. CDR3 nucleotides: TGCGCCAGCAGCCAGGCCCTCTACACAGATACGCAGTATTTT. It is translated as CASSQALYTDTQYF.